This TCR beta chain was recovered during a study of cytomegalovirus exposure and HLA in healthy donors. General study findings and limits: About 90% or about 30% of the time was how often most TCR beta V segments were productive, according to an earlier analysis. It was assumed in the presence/absence analyses that sequencing depth was roughly uniform across donors.

Turning to this clone: The target antigen is unknown.

PCR involved 60 Vbeta and 13 Jbeta primers. Sequencing used immunoSEQ multiplex PCR; TCRdb keeps in-frame clones, though not all of them. The sample includes more than 150,000 clones, 65% to 90% of them seen just once. Germline CDR1 SQVTM, CDR2 ANQGSEA. The CDR3 spans 14 residues. V was trimmed by 6 bases and J by 3 bases, leaving 15 bases between them. Each donor was nominally healthy when sampled (though unrecorded immune exposures were likely). The sequence was obtained from a man in his forties or fifties in good health and CMV-seropositive. Sequenced sample: PBMCs. The rearrangement links TRBV29-1 to TRBJ1-5; maybe TRBD1 (6 bases). Here the CDR3 DNA reads TGCAGCGTCCTGGACAGTGGGTCCAATCAGCCCCAGCATTTT. It specifies CSVLDSGSNQPQHF.